This T cell receptor beta chain originates from a study of blood T cell repertoires in COVID-19. Study summary: Samples came from the United States, Italy and Spain, spanning acute and convalescent COVID-19. The cDNA or gDNA used as material had been derived from T cells, B-cell-depleted T cells, or PBMCs.

This clone was detected only once. CDR3 length equals 15 residues. J was trimmed by 7 bases and V by 4 bases; bases with no gene match: 3. Germline V gene sequence: CDR1 SGDLS, CDR2 YYNGEE. Per the original methods: Amplification from reference gene primers served as the basis for estimated nucleated cell counts. The repertoire was sequenced with immunoSEQ multiplex PCR; TCRdb's copy has only in-frame clones and lacks some. Clone size and V and J calls were adopted from that table, with D and trimming inferred from the DNA. The sample has about 260,000 clones, over 80% seen once. What was sequenced was peripheral blood. This receptor was identified in a woman in her forties who had recovered from COVID-19. The chain carries TRBV9 and TRBJ1-6; TRBD1 matches 12 bases. The CDR3 sequence is CASSLGTGGNSPLHF. Written as DNA, the CDR3 is TGTGCCAGCAGCTTAGGGACAGGGGGCAATTCACCCCTCCACTTT.